This TCR beta chain was observed in a study of cytomegalovirus exposure and HLA in healthy donors (dated by TCRdb to about 2017). Looking at the study overall: According to a later analysis, one platform produced both the 110 or so validation repertoires and the roughly 660 repertoires of the first cohort. The aim of the study was to test whether cataloging public T cell receptors could identify signatures of past pathogen exposure. Along with the approximately 600-subject first cohort, a separate validation cohort of some 130 different subjects was used. To predict cytomegalovirus infection status, the study combined high-throughput TCR immunosequencing, statistical association of individual TCRs with disease status, and machine learning.

Spanning cysteine to phenylalanine, the CDR3 consists of 16 amino acids. Solely the CDR3 DNA is kept, with 48 bases framed from the first base. V trim: 2 bases; J trim: 5 bases; unmatched bases: 8. The germline V gene (reference sequence) supplies CDR1 MNHEY and CDR2 SMNVEV. The library was built by means of the immunoSEQ multiplex PCR assay. Processing in the source paper ran as follows. A statistical classification framework was developed to diagnose cytomegalovirus status using the catalog of TCR beta chain sequences. The clones in this table, taken by TCRdb from immuneACCESS, are in-frame only. Not every clone is retained; where verified, under half of the shortfall comes from an unresolved V gene, and the cause of the rest is unknown. The V and J calls and clone size are taken from that table; D and trimming were inferred from the DNA. The sample profile shows approximately 160,000 clones; roughly 91% of them were found once. About 3% of the sample is held by the ten biggest clonotypes.

Findings and caveats that apply to the study as a whole: A later analysis found that TCRs clustered in the first cohort also tended to co-occur in the roughly 120 validation repertoires, with approximately 95% of cluster scores above 0. The authors suggested that the approach could potentially be extended to other disease states and immunological phenotypes. The validation cohort had no HLA typing available for a later analysis, so co-occurrence within that cohort was assessed over all 120 or so repertoires. Most TCR sequences were observed very rarely across donors, whereas some public TCRs were present in many individuals. The study gave a list of 150 to 200 TCR beta chains associated with cytomegalovirus. Cytomegalovirus status was reported to be diagnosed by the classifier with high specificity and sensitivity in both the original and validation cohorts. In vitro tests confirmed that three of the cytomegalovirus-associated TCR beta chains recognize cytomegalovirus antigens.

Separate from the approximately 730-subject first cohort, the validation cohort of roughly 130 subjects was the group to which the donors belonged. Turning to this clone: There is no known antigen for this receptor. Base quality data are lacking; no much larger clone is found one base away.

The TCR comes from a woman between 18 and 30 years old in good health and CMV-seropositive. Sample: PBMCs. Rearrangement joined TRBV27 to TRBJ2-2; TRBD1 lines up with 7 middle nucleotides. The CDR3: CASSLLGTESTGELFF. DNA sequence: TGTGCCAGCAGTTTACTAGGGACAGAGTCTACCGGGGAGCTGTTTTTT.